These 22 T cell receptor beta chains were sequenced from one sample in a study of monozygotic twins with cystic fibrosis. The table came from immunoSEQ multiplex PCR; TCRdb's copy has only in-frame clones and leaves some out. The table has more than 9,500 clones, about 90% seen once. The sample taken for sequencing was blood. These receptor sequences come from a boy aged 2 to 10 with cystic fibrosis.

The chain combines TRBV2 with TRBJ1-4, with unresolved D. Germline lookup yields CDR1 SNHLY and CDR2 FYNNEI. The V gene lost 3 bases and the J gene lost 0 bases, with 8 bases spanning the gap. The CDR3 runs to 15 residues. The DNA of the CDR3 is TGTGCCAGCAGTGAGGACTCCACAACTAATGAAAAACTGTTTTTT. Translating gives CASSEDSTTNEKLFF.

The genes are TRBV9 and TRBJ2-3, with 10 bases that match TRBD2. Trimming at V came to 0 bases and at J to 3 bases, leaving 13 bases not matched to a gene. CDR3 length equals 19 residues. Germline assignment: CDR1 SGDLS and CDR2 YYNGEE. In DNA form, the CDR3 reads TGTGCCAGCAGCGTAGCTACTAGCGGGGCGCCCCTCGGTACAGATACGCAGTATTTT. Translating it yields CASSVATSGAPLGTDTQYF. Supplemented by reference TRBV9 and TRBJ2-3, the full variable domain reads DSGVTQTPKHLITATGQRVTLRCSPRSGDLSVYWYQQSLDQGLQFLIQYYNGEERAKGNILERFSAQQFPDLHSELNLSSLELGDSALYFCASSVATSGAPLGTDTQYFGPGTRLTVL.

The chain has TRBV11-3 and TRBJ2-3; D possibly uses TRBD1 or TRBD2 (6 bases each). Per the germline V gene, CDR1 is SGHNT and CDR2 is YENEEA. V lost 5 bases, J lost 6 bases, and 18 bases lay in between. The CDR3 has 15 amino acids. In DNA, the CDR3 is TGTGCCAGCAGCCCCTCCGGGGGCTCGCTGGATACGCAGTATTTT. Translation gives CASSPSGGSLDTQYF.

The rearrangement links TRBV27 to TRBJ1-5; D is possibly TRBD1 (5 bases). Germline CDR1 MNHEY, CDR2 SMNVEV (reference sequence). V dropped 4 bases and J dropped 3 bases, with 10 bases sitting between them. The CDR3 contains 14 residues. CDR3 protein: CASSSAGYNQPQHF. CDR3 sequence (DNA): TGTGCCAGCAGTTCCGCAGGGTACAATCAGCCCCAGCATTTT.

The chain combines TRBV19 with TRBJ2-5; 7 bases map to TRBD2. V shed 6 bases and J 10 bases; nucleotides not matched to a gene: 11. CDR3 length equals 13 residues. Per the germline V gene, CDR1 is LNHDA and CDR2 is SQIVND (reference sequence). In nucleotides, the CDR3 is TGTGCCAGTAGCGCGACGGCTCGGGGGGACCAGTACTTC. It yields the protein CASSATARGDQYF.

V usage is TRBV4-3 and J usage is TRBJ1-2; D may be TRBD1 (6 bases). Trimming left V 0 bases short and J 5 bases short, with 16 bases between. Germline values: CDR1 LGHNA, CDR2 YSLEER. The CDR3 length is 16 residues. The CDR3 DNA reads TGCGCCAGCAGCCAAGATGTGGGACACCAAGGGTATGGCTACACCTTC. It is translated as CASSQDVGHQGYGYTF.

The sample holds a few counts of this clone. The gene calls are TRBV6-1 and TRBJ2-7; D is uncertain. Germline values: CDR1 MNHNS, CDR2 SASEGT. The CDR3 is 15 amino acids. The V and J ends lost 5 bases and 1 base respectively, with 15 bases between them. CDR3 protein: CASSTTFDLSYEQYV. The CDR3, as DNA: TGTGCCAGCAGTACCACTTTTGATCTATCCTACGAGCAGTACGTC.

This clone was seen only once. The chain has TRBV11-3 and TRBJ2-2, with D possibly called TRBD1 or TRBD2 (6 bases each). This CDR3 region has 15 residues. Trimming took 2 bases from V and 2 from J, leaving 9 bases between them. Germline loops: CDR1 SGHNT, CDR2 YENEEA. The CDR3 loop is CASSLQGTNTGELFF. CDR3 bases: TGTGCCAGCAGCTTACAGGGGACTAACACCGGGGAGCTGTTTTTT.

The chain couples TRBV4-2 to TRBJ1-2; 7 bases fit TRBD1. The germline V gene encodes CDR1 LGHNA and CDR2 YNFKEQ. The ends lost 4 bases at V and 1 base at J; junction bases unmatched: 12. CDR3 size: 17 residues. The CDR3 sequence: CASSRDADRESNYGYTF. In nucleotides, the CDR3 is TGTGCCAGCAGCCGAGATGCCGACAGGGAAAGTAACTATGGCTACACCTTC.

The rearrangement uses TRBV7-9 and TRBJ1-2; D remains unclear. The CDR3 spans 14 residues. Trimming removed 1 base at V and 0 bases at J, with 6 bases between. Germline CDR1 is SEHNR and CDR2 is FQNEAQ (reference sequence). The chain's CDR3 is CASSLVSTNYGYTF. The DNA of the CDR3 is TGTGCCAGCAGCTTAGTCAGCACTAACTATGGCTACACCTTC. Based on the CDR3 plus reference TRBV7-9 and TRBJ1-2, the full variable domain is DTGVSQNPRHKITKRGQNVTFRCDPISEHNRLYWYRQTLGQGPEFLTYFQNEAQLEKSRLLSDRFSAERPKGSFSTLEIQRTEQGDSAMYLCASSLVSTNYGYTFGSGTRLTVV.

The chain carries TRBV11-1 and TRBJ2-3; 11 bases match TRBD2. This CDR3 has 16 residues. In germline, CDR1 is SGHAT, CDR2 FQDESV (reference sequence). The V gene end was trimmed by 4 bases and the J gene end by 5 bases; junction bases not matched to a gene: 8. CDR3 nucleotides: TGTGCCAGCAGCTCAACCCTAGCGGGGGGCCTAGATACGCAGTATTTT. Translation: CASSSTLAGGLDTQYF. Drawing the rest from reference TRBV11-1 and TRBJ2-3, the complete variable domain is EAEVAQSPRYKITEKSQAVAFWCDPISGHATLYWYRQILGQGPELLVQFQDESVVDDSQLPKDRFSAERLKGVDSTLKIQPAELGDSAMYLCASSSTLAGGLDTQYFGPGTRLTVL.

This clone appeared once. V and J are TRBV18 and TRBJ2-7; D is ambiguous. Per the germline V gene, CDR1 is KGHSH and CDR2 is LQKENI. Trimming took off 6 bases at V and 0 bases at J, with 6 bases between the two ends. This CDR3 region has 12 residues. CDR3 coding DNA: TGTGCCAGCTCTCCCAGCTCCTACGAGCAGTACGTC. Translation gives CASSPSSYEQYV.

The chain carries TRBV7-6 and TRBJ2-7; D is ambiguous. There are 10 residues in the CDR3. Trimming took off 1 base at V and 6 bases at J, with 1 base between the two ends. Germline lookup yields CDR1 SGHVS and CDR2 FNYEAQ. CDR3 sequence reads: CASSLGEQYV. The DNA of the CDR3 is TGTGCCAGCAGCTTAGGCGAGCAGTACGTC.

This chain joins TRBV27 and TRBJ1-2; 7 nucleotides match TRBD1. Germline values: CDR1 MNHEY, CDR2 SMNVEV (reference sequence). V lost 4 bases to trimming and J lost 4 bases; unmatched junction nucleotides: 6. The CDR3 covers 14 residues. The CDR3 DNA reads TGTGCCAGCAGTTCACGGGACAGAATCTATGGCTACACCTTC. Its translation is CASSSRDRIYGYTF.

The V and J genes are TRBV29-1 and TRBJ1-2, with 7 bases lining up with TRBD1. The CDR3 contains 13 residues. Germline lookup yields CDR1 SQVTM and CDR2 ANQGSEA. V was clipped by 5 bases and J by 2 bases; unmatched bases: 5. DNA of the CDR3: TGCAGCGTTTCGGGCAGGGGGAACTATGGCTACACCTTC. Amino acid sequence: CSVSGRGNYGYTF.

This sequence joins TRBV11-3 and TRBJ2-1; D is unresolved. Germline CDR1 is SGHNT and CDR2 is YENEEA. Trimming took 0 bases from V and 7 from J, leaving 13 bases between them. The CDR3 contains 15 residues. For the CDR3, the DNA is TGTGCCAGCAGCTTAGATAGGGCTACGATTAATGAGCAGTTCTTC. Encoded protein: CASSLDRATINEQFF.

Relative to its sample, this clone is medium-sized (0.01 to 0.1%). The chain couples TRBV6-4 to TRBJ2-1, with 8 nucleotides matching TRBD2. The CDR3 covers 13 residues. Germline lookup yields CDR1 MRHNA and CDR2 SNTAGT. The ends lost 8 bases at V and 15 bases at J; junction bases unmatched: 15. The CDR3 spells CASGTNEGTRLFF. CDR3 nucleotide sequence: TGTGCCAGCGGTACAAACGAGGGGACTAGATTGTTCTTC.

This chain uses TRBV5-4 with TRBJ2-3, with D uncertain. The germline V gene encodes CDR1 SGHNT and CDR2 YYREEE (reference sequence). The CDR3 runs to 14 residues. V was trimmed by 4 bases and J by 6 bases, leaving 15 bases between them. The CDR3 spells CASSAELPRDTQYF. DNA for the CDR3: TGTGCCAGCAGCGCTGAGCTCCCTCGTGATACGCAGTATTTT.

The chain combines TRBV2 with TRBJ1-2; D not certain. The CDR3 runs to 17 residues. The V and J ends lost 6 bases and 5 bases respectively, with 25 bases between them. CDR1 and CDR2 (germline): SNHLY, FYNNEI. CDR3 loop: CASRLGGPVLPLYGYTF. The CDR3 DNA reads TGTGCCAGCAGGCTAGGAGGGCCGGTCCTCCCCCTATATGGCTACACCTTC.

The chain couples TRBV5-5 to TRBJ1-5; D remains unclear. The germline V and J ends were trimmed by 3 bases and 0 bases, with 7 bases remaining between them. Looked up from germline, CDR1 is SGHKS and CDR2 is YYEKEE (reference sequence). This CDR3 has 14 amino acids. This chain's CDR3 is CASSSGDSNQPQHF. CDR3 bases: TGTGCCAGCAGCTCTGGGGATAGCAATCAGCCCCAGCATTTT.

The chain joins TRBV9 to TRBJ2-3, with TRBD2 as a possible D gene (5 bases). V was clipped by 0 bases and J by 8 bases, with 19 bases between them. The CDR3 sequence is 16 residues long. Germline V gene data show CDR1 as SGDLS and CDR2 as YYNGEE. The CDR3 sequence: CASSVASGATSSTQYF. As DNA, the CDR3 is TGTGCCAGCAGCGTAGCCAGCGGTGCTACTTCTAGTACGCAGTATTTT.

V is TRBV5-1 and J is TRBJ2-5, with D unresolved. V gave up 0 bases and J gave up 5 bases, with 17 bases separating them. Germline assignment: CDR1 SGHRS and CDR2 YFSETQ. The CDR3 has 16 residues. The CDR3 sequence is CASSLAGSGNGETQYF. In DNA, the CDR3 is TGCGCCAGCAGCTTGGCCGGGTCTGGGAATGGGGAGACCCAGTACTTC.